This passage covers 13 T cell receptor beta chains from one sample sequenced in a study of T-cell reconstitution after alpha-beta-depleted transplantation in children. The TCRbeta library was prepared with unique molecular identifiers. TCRdb used MiXCR to reprocess the PCR reads, holding one entry per CDR3 protein. The sample lists approximately 400,000 distinct CDR3 sequences; roughly 15% were seen once. The input for sequencing was PBMCs, mostly from graft donor cells, taken 360 days after TCRalphabeta/CD19-depleted stem cell transplant. Every receptor here comes from a boy under three years old who had a stem cell transplant for Wiskott-Aldrich syndrome, so the T cells may come from the graft donor.

The gene calls are TRBV7-9 and TRBJ2-3, with D possibly called TRBD1 or TRBD2 (5 bases each). This CDR3 has 14 amino acids. Germline loops: CDR1 SEHNR, CDR2 FQNEAQ (reference sequence). V lost 3 bases and J 2 bases, leaving 9 bases between the germline ends. CDR3 sequence (DNA): TGTGCCAGCAGCTTCCGGGACCTCACAGATACGCAGTATTTT. It encodes CASSFRDLTDTQYF.

V and J are TRBV29-1 and TRBJ2-7; either TRBD1 or TRBD2 may fit D (5 bases each). This CDR3 has 14 residues. Germline assignment: CDR1 SQVTM and CDR2 ANQGSEA. V shed 6 bases and J shed 6 bases, with 21 bases lying between them. The CDR3 sequence: CSVALRDGLGEQYF. The CDR3, as DNA: TGCAGCGTCGCTCTCCGGGACGGGCTCGGCGAGCAGTACTTC.

The sample holds a few counts of this clonotype. The chain carries TRBV12-3 or TRBV12-4 and TRBJ1-1, with TRBD1 as a possible D gene (6 bases). V was cut by 7 bases and J by 0 bases, with 18 bases left in between. The CDR3 sequence is 16 residues long. The CDR3 protein is CASTIVRGMMNTEAFF. CDR3 coding DNA: TGTGCCAGCACAATTGTTAGGGGGATGATGAACACTGAAGCTTTCTTT.

The chain uses TRBV7-6 and TRBJ2-1; 9 positions agree with TRBD1. The CDR3 runs to 16 residues. The V gene end was trimmed by 5 bases and the J gene end by 6 bases; junction bases not matched to a gene: 11. CDR1 and CDR2 from the germline V gene are SGHVS and FNYEAQ. CDR3 sequence reads: CASSGYRGHGLNEQFF. CDR3 nucleotide sequence: TGTGCCAGCAGCGGGTACAGGGGGCATGGTCTCAATGAGCAGTTCTTC.

The J gene is TRBJ2-7, the V gene TRBV5-1; 7 bases agree with TRBD1. The junction had 6 bases not matched to a gene; V was cut back by 0 bases and J by 3 bases. This CDR3 has 15 amino acids. The germline V gene has CDR1 SGHRS and CDR2 YFSETQ. CDR3 sequence reads: CASSLAQGSYYEQYF. For the CDR3, the DNA is TGCGCCAGCAGCTTGGCACAGGGGTCATACTACGAGCAGTACTTC.

This clonotype was seen at least ten times. This sequence joins TRBV9 and TRBJ2-3; 8 bases are a match to TRBD2. Germline-derived CDR1 and CDR2 are SGDLS and YYNGEE. With V trimmed by 0 bases and J by 4 bases, 4 bases remained unmatched. The CDR3 totals 15 residues. CDR3: CASSVEAGAPDTQYF. CDR3 nucleotide sequence: TGTGCCAGCAGCGTAGAAGCGGGGGCCCCAGATACGCAGTATTTT.

This clonotype was found a few times. The genes are TRBV25-1 and TRBJ2-7; 7 bases agree with TRBD1. The CDR3 extends over 14 amino acids. Per germline, CDR1 MGHDK and CDR2 SYGVNS. V gave up 5 bases and J gave up 2 bases; unmatched junction bases: 6. CDR3 sequence: CASSTHRGPYEQYF. The CDR3 DNA sequence: TGTGCCAGCAGTACACACAGGGGTCCCTACGAGCAGTACTTC.

This chain links TRBV6-1 with TRBJ2-7; D not certain. The ends were cut back, 6 bases at V and 3 bases at J, with 15 bases in the middle. CDR1 and CDR2 from the germline V gene are MNHNS and SASEGT. The CDR3 is made up of 14 amino acids. The DNA of the CDR3 is TGTGCCAGCAGCCCCCGACAAGGTGGCTACGAGCAGTACTTC. Encoded protein: CASSPRQGGYEQYF.

This clonotype was counted only a few times. This rearrangement joins TRBV4-1 to TRBJ2-2, with 13 bases aligning to TRBD2. The germline gives CDR1 MGHRA, CDR2 YSYEKL. This CDR3 is built from 16 residues. The J segment lost 7 bases and the V segment lost 7 bases, leaving 9 bases of the junction unmatched. The CDR3 loop is CASNSRTSGGGGELFF. The CDR3 nucleotides read TGCGCCAGCAATTCTCGGACTAGCGGGGGAGGCGGGGAGCTGTTTTTT.

CDR3 coding DNA: TGCGCCAGCAGCTTGGCGGCGTCGTCCCGCACAGATACGCAGTATTTT. Translating gives CASSLAASSRTDTQYF. The chain joins TRBV5-1 to TRBJ2-3; D unclear. This CDR3 contains 16 residues. Per the germline V gene, CDR1 is SGHRS and CDR2 is YFSETQ. The V end was cut by 0 bases, the J end by 1 base, with 12 bases between.

This sequence joins TRBV6-1 and TRBJ2-7; 7 nucleotides line up with TRBD1. The germline V gene encodes CDR1 MNHNS and CDR2 SASEGT. V was clipped by 8 bases and J by 2 bases; unmatched bases: 9. This CDR3 comprises 14 residues. Here the CDR3 reads CASATGAGTYEQYF. The CDR3 nucleotides are TGTGCCAGCGCAACAGGGGCTGGGACCTACGAGCAGTACTTC.

The sample holds a few counts of this clonotype. This chain links TRBV5-1 with TRBJ2-3; TRBD2 agrees at 12 bases. CDR1 and CDR2 (germline): SGHRS, YFSETQ. V trimming: 0 bases; J trimming: 1 base; junction bases outside the gene matches: 0. The CDR3 spans 16 residues. In DNA, the CDR3 is TGCGCCAGCAGCTTGGGGACTAGCGGGGGCACAGATACGCAGTATTTT. Amino acid sequence: CASSLGTSGGTDTQYF.

This clonotype was recorded only once. V usage is TRBV4-3 and J usage is TRBJ2-1, with 11 bases aligning to TRBD2. Per the germline V gene, CDR1 is LGHNA and CDR2 is YSLEER. With V trimmed by 1 base and J by 0 bases, 8 bases remained unmatched. This CDR3 is built from 19 residues. The CDR3 nucleotides read TGCGCCAGCAGCCAAGCCCTACTAGCGGGAGCCAACTCCTACAATGAGCAGTTCTTC. Amino acids: CASSQALLAGANSYNEQFF.